This entry describes one TCR beta chain. Its antigen is currently unknown. The sample is drawn from a study of cytomegalovirus exposure and HLA in healthy donors. The CDR3 runs 14 residues. Germline CDR1 is SGHVS and CDR2 is FQNEAQ. Losses at the gene ends were 5 bases for V and 6 bases for J; bases not matched to a gene: 5. General study points: The study dropped some indistinguishable V segments, TRBV6-2 and TRBV6-3 among them.

The PCR used 60 Vbeta and 13 Jbeta primers. Assay used: immunoSEQ multiplex PCR; TCRdb lists only in-frame clones, some missing. The sample includes 150,000 to 200,000 clones, roughly nine tenths seen only once; the top ten take around 0.98%. The sequence came from a boy younger than 10 in good health and CMV-seronegative. The sample taken for sequencing was PBMCs. The chain recombines TRBV7-8 with TRBJ1-5; 9 bases line up with TRBD1. The CDR3 DNA reads as TGTGCCAGCAGCGCAGGGACAGGGACTCAGCCCCAGCATTTT. It specifies CASSAGTGTQPQHF.